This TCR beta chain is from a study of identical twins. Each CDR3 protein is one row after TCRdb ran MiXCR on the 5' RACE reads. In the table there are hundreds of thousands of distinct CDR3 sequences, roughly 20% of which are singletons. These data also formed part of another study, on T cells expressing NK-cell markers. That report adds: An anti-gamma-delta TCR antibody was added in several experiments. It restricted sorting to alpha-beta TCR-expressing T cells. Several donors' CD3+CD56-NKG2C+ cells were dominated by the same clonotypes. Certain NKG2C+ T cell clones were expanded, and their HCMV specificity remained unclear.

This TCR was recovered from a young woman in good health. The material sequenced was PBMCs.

The CDR3 loop reads CASSQDRTFSYEQYF. The CDR3 nucleotides are TGTGCCAGCAGCCAAGATCGAACGTTCTCCTACGAGCAGTACTTC. The gene calls are TRBV3-1 and TRBJ2-7; D not resolved. V was pared by 0 bases and J by 0 bases, with 9 bases between. The CDR3 consists of 15 residues. Per the germline V gene, CDR1 is LGHDT and CDR2 is YNNKEL (reference sequence).